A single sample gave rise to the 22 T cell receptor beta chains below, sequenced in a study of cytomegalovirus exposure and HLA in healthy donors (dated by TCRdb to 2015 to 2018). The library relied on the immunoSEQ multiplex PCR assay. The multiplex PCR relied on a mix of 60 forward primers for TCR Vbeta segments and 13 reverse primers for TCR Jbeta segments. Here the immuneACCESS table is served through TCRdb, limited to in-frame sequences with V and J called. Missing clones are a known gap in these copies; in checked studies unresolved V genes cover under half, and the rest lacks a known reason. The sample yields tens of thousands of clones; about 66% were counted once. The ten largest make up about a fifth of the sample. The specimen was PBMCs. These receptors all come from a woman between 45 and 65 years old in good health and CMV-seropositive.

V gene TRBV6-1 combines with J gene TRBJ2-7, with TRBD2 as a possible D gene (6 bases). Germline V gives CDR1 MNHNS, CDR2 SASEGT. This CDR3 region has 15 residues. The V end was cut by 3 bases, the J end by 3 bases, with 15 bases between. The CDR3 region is CASSEGPGDHYEQYF. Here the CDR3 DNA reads TGTGCCAGCAGTGAGGGTCCGGGAGACCACTACGAGCAGTACTTC.

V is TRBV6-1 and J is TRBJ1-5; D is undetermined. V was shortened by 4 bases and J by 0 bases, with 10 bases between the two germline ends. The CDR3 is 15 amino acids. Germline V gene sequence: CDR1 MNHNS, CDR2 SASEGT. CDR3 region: CASSVHGNSNQPQHF. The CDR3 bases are TGTGCCAGCAGTGTACACGGGAATAGCAATCAGCCCCAGCATTTT.

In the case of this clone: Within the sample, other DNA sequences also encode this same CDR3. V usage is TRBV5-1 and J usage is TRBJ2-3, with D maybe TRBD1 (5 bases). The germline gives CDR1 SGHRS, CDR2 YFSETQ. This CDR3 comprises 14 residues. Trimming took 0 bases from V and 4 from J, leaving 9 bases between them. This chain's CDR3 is CASSLGQGPDTQYF. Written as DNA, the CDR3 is TGCGCCAGCAGCTTGGGGCAGGGCCCAGATACGCAGTATTTT.

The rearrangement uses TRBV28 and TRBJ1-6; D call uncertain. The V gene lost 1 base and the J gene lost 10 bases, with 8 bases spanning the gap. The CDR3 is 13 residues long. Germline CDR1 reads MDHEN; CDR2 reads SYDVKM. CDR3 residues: CASSLLTGSPLHF. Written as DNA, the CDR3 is TGTGCCAGCAGTTTATTGACGGGGTCACCCCTCCACTTT.

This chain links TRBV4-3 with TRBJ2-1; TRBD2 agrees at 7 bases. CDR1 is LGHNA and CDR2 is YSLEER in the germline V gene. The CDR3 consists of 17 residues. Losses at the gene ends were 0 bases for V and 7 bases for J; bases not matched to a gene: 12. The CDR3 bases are TGCGCCAGCAGCCAAGATCCCCAGTGGGGGGAGGGGAATGAGCAGTTCTTC. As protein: CASSQDPQWGEGNEQFF.

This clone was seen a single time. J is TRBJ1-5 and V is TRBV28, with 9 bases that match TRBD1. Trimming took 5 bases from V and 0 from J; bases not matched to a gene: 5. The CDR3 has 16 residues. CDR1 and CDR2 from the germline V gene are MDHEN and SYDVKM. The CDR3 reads CASSPGQGYSNQPQHF. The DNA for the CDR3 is TGTGCCAGCAGTCCGGGACAGGGTTATAGCAATCAGCCCCAGCATTTT.

The CDR3 region has the DNA TGTGCCAGCAGCCCCTCTGGGACAGGGGGCCACGAGCAGTACTTC. Its protein product is CASSPSGTGGHEQYF. V is TRBV7-9 and J is TRBJ2-7; TRBD1 matches at 12 bases. The CDR3 sequence is 15 residues long. The V gene's germline CDR1 is SEHNR and CDR2 FQNEAQ (reference sequence). V lost 5 bases and J lost 5; bases outside the gene matches: 7.

The CDR3 DNA reads as TGTGCCAGCAGCTTCTTTAGTAGCGGGGCCGAGCAGTACTTC. It is translated as CASSFFSSGAEQYF. V is TRBV7-2 and J is TRBJ2-7; TRBD2 aligns across 8 bases. The ends lost 3 bases at V and 6 bases at J; junction bases unmatched: 7. There are 14 residues in the CDR3. CDR1 and CDR2 from the germline V gene are SGHTA and FQGNSA.

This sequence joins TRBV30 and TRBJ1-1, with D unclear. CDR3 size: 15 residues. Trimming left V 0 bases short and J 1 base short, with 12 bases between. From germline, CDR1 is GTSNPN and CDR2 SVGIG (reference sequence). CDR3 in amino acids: CAWSVNRGKNTEAFF. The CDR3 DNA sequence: TGTGCCTGGAGTGTAAATCGGGGAAAGAACACTGAAGCTTTCTTT.

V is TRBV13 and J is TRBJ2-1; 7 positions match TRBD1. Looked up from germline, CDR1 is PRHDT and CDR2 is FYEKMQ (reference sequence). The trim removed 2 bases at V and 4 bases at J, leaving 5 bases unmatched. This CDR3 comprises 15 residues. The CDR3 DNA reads TGTGCCAGCAGCTTAACGGGACAGTTATACAATGAGCAGTTCTTC. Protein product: CASSLTGQLYNEQFF.

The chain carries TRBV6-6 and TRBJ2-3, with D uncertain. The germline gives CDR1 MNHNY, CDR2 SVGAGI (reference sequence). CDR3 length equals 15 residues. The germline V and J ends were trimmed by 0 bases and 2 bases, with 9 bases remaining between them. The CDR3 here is CASSYSSHPTDTQYF. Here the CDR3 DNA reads TGTGCCAGCAGTTACTCCAGTCACCCCACAGATACGCAGTATTTT.

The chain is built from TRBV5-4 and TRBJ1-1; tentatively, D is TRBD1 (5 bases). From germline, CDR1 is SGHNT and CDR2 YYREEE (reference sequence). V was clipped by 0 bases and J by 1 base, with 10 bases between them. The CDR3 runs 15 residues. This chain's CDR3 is CASSLGRGKNTEAFF. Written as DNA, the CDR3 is TGTGCCAGCAGCTTGGGGCGGGGGAAGAACACTGAAGCTTTCTTT.

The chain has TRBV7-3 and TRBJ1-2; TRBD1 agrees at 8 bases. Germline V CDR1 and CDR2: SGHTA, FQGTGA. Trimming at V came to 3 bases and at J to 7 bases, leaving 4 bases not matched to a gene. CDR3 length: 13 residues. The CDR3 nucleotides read TGTGCCAGCAGCTTGGGGACAGGAAGTGGCTACACCTTC. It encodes CASSLGTGSGYTF.

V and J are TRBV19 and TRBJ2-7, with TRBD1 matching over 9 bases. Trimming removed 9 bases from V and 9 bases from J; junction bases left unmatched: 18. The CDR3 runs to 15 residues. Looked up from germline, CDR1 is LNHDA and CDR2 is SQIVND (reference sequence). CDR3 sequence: CASRLTGTGFDVQYF. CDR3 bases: TGTGCCAGCCGCCTCACCGGGACAGGGTTCGACGTGCAGTACTTC.

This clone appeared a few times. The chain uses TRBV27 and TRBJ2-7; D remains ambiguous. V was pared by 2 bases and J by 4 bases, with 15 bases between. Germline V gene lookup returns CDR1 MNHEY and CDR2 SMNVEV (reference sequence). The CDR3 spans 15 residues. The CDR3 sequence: CASSLSPTSFYEQYF. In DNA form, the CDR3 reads TGTGCCAGCAGTTTAAGTCCTACCTCCTTTTACGAGCAGTACTTC.

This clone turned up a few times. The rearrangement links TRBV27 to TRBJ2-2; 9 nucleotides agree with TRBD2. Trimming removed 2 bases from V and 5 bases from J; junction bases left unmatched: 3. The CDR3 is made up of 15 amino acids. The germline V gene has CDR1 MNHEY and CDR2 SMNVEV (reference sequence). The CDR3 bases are TGTGCCAGCAGTTTAGCTAGCGGGGTGACCGGGGAGCTGTTTTTT. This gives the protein CASSLASGVTGELFF.

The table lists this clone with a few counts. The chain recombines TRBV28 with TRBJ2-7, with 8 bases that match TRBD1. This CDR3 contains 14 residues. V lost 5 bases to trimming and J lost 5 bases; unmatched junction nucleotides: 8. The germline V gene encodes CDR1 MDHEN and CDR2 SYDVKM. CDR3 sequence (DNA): TGTGCCAGCAGTGTCGGACAGGGTGGCGACGAGCAGTACTTC. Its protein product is CASSVGQGGDEQYF.

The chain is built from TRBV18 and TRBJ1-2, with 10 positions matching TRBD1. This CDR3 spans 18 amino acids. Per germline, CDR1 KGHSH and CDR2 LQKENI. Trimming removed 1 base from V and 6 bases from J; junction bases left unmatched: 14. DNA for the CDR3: TGTGCCAGCTCACCACTACCGGGACAGGGGTCTTTGGATCATGGCTACACCTTC. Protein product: CASSPLPGQGSLDHGYTF.

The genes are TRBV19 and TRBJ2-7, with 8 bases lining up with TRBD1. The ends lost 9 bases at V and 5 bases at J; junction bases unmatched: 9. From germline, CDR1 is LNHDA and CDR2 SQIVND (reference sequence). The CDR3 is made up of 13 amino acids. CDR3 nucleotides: TGTGCCAGCTCCAGGGGGCTGAACAACGAGCAGTACTTC. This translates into CASSRGLNNEQYF.

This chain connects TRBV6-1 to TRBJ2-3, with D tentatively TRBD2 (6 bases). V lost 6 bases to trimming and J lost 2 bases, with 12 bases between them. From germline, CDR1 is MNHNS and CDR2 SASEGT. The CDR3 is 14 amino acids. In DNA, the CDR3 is TGTGCCAGCAGCCGGGACTGGGACACAGATACGCAGTATTTT. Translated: CASSRDWDTDTQYF.

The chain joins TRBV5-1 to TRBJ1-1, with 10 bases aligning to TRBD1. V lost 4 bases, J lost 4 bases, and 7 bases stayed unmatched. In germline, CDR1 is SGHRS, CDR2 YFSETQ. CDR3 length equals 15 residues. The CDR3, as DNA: TGCGCCAGCAGCAAGGGACAGGGGATGGGCACTGAAGCTTTCTTT. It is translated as CASSKGQGMGTEAFF.

CDR3 DNA: TGCGCCAGCAGCTTGGGTAGCAACCTTAATTCACCCCTCCACTTT. This sequence encodes CASSLGSNLNSPLHF. This sequence joins TRBV5-1 and TRBJ1-6; no definite D call. The V gene lost 0 bases and the J gene lost 6 bases, with 10 bases spanning the gap. Germline lookup yields CDR1 SGHRS and CDR2 YFSETQ. The CDR3 sequence is 15 residues long.